These 32 T cell receptor beta chains originate from one sample sequenced in a study of a mutant IDH1 vaccine in newly diagnosed glioma. TCRdb's copy holds only in-frame clones and misses some; the assay was immunoSEQ multiplex PCR. This sample carries fewer than 55,000 clones, 65% of them seen once, and the ten largest clones take 4% to 5.5%. What these receptors recognize is not known. Specified time point: week 47, end of study. In every dose of vaccine, 300 ug of mutant IDH1 20-mer peptide was given alongside topical imiquimod. The sequences come from peripheral blood mononuclear cells (PBMCs), collected from a glioma patient whose treatment included an IDH1 peptide vaccine. The receptors derive from a man aged 35-49 years with glioma. Some clones in this sample may be carry-over from other donors' samples.

The rearrangement uses TRBV5-8 and TRBJ2-7; no clear D. Trimming took off 5 bases at V and 3 bases at J, with 6 bases between the two ends. The germline gives CDR1 SGHTS, CDR2 YDEGEE. CDR3 size: 11 residues. The CDR3 DNA is TGTGCCAGCAGGGGATACTACGAGCAGTACTTC. It yields the protein CASRGYYEQYF.

This rearrangement joins TRBV7-8 to TRBJ1-5; weak D call: TRBD1 (6 bases). CDR1 and CDR2 from the germline V gene are SGHVS and FQNEAQ. The CDR3 covers 16 residues. With 3 bases removed from V and 7 bases from J, the gap between germline ends came to 19 bases. CDR3 region: CASSLSVRGTNQPQHF. For the CDR3, the DNA is TGTGCCAGCAGCTTGAGTGTTAGGGGGACCAACCAGCCCCAGCATTTT.

The gene calls are TRBV28 and TRBJ2-7; 10 nucleotides agree with TRBD1. The CDR3 has 15 amino acids. V trimming: 4 bases; J trimming: 7 bases; junction bases outside the gene matches: 10. Per the germline V gene, CDR1 is MDHEN and CDR2 is SYDVKM. CDR3 residues: CASSSHDRGLGEQYF. The CDR3 coding sequence is TGTGCCAGCAGTTCACACGACAGGGGGCTGGGGGAGCAGTACTTC.

This clone was detected ten times or more. The genes are TRBV19 and TRBJ2-1, with 12 positions matching TRBD2. J gave up 9 bases and V 5 bases, and 8 bases lay outside the gene matches. CDR1 is LNHDA, CDR2 SQIVND, per germline (reference sequence). The CDR3 length is 15 residues. The CDR3: CASSATSGGFSEQFF. The CDR3 DNA is TGTGCCAGTAGTGCCACTAGCGGGGGGTTTAGTGAGCAGTTCTTC.

The rearrangement links TRBV5-1 to TRBJ1-1; 7 positions agree with TRBD1. This CDR3 contains 13 residues. Germline-derived CDR1 and CDR2 are SGHRS and YFSETQ. Unmatched junction bases numbered 7, after V lost 4 bases and J lost 7 bases. The CDR3 sequence: CASSVYRGDEAFF. The DNA for the CDR3 is TGCGCCAGCAGCGTATACAGGGGTGATGAAGCTTTCTTT.

The V and J genes are TRBV29-1 and TRBJ2-3; TRBD1 might be the D (7 bases). Trimming removed 3 bases at V and 5 bases at J, with 15 bases between. CDR1 and CDR2 (germline): SQVTM, ANQGSEA. The CDR3 has 14 residues. DNA of the CDR3: TGCAGCGTTGAGAGGCAGGGGGGAAGAGATACGCAGTATTTT. Its protein product is CSVERQGGRDTQYF.

This chain links TRBV7-6 with TRBJ2-1; D ambiguous. Germline V gives CDR1 SGHVS, CDR2 FNYEAQ. V was shortened by 5 bases and J by 4 bases, with 3 bases between the two germline ends. The CDR3 runs to 11 residues. CDR3 DNA: TGTGCCAGCAGCATATACAATGAGCAGTTCTTC. Translating it yields CASSIYNEQFF. Supplemented by reference TRBV7-6 and TRBJ2-1, the full variable domain reads GAGVSQSPRYKVTKRGQDVALRCDPISGHVSLYWYRQALGQGPEFLTYFNYEAQQDKSGLPNDRFSAERPEGSISTLTIQRTEQRDSAMYRCASSIYNEQFFGPGTRLTVL.

The chain has TRBV12-5 and TRBJ1-6, with D maybe TRBD1 (5 bases). Trimming pared 4 bases from V and 7 bases from J, leaving 23 bases between. Per germline, CDR1 LGHNT and CDR2 FRNRAP. This CDR3 is built from 18 residues. The CDR3 protein is CASGSNLEGRDRNSPLHF. The CDR3 DNA is TGTGCTAGTGGTTCAAATCTGGAGGGGCGGGATAGGAATTCACCCCTCCACTTT.

The chain recombines TRBV5-6 with TRBJ2-3; D is perhaps TRBD2 (7 bases). V was trimmed by 0 bases and J by 5 bases, leaving 13 bases between them. The germline V gene encodes CDR1 SGHDT and CDR2 YYEEEE. This CDR3 is built from 15 residues. The CDR3 spells CASSLVGGGVDTQYF. In DNA, the CDR3 is TGTGCCAGCAGCTTGGTTGGGGGGGGCGTAGATACGCAGTATTTT. The whole variable domain, filled in from reference TRBV5-6 and TRBJ2-3, reads DAGVTQSPTHLIKTRGQQVTLRCSPKSGHDTVSWYQQALGQGPQFIFQYYEEEERQRGNFPDRFSGHQFPNYSSELNVNALLLGDSALYLCASSLVGGGVDTQYFGPGTRLTVL.

This clone was found a few times. This rearrangement joins TRBV21-1 to TRBJ1-5. TRBV21-1 is a pseudogene. The CDR3 runs to 14 residues. The CDR3 nucleotides read TGTGCCAGCAGCAAAGCCCCACCGACTCAGCCCCAGCATTTT. It yields the protein CASSKAPPTQPQHF.

This clone was counted between two and nine times. This chain uses TRBV4-1 with TRBJ1-1; no firm D call. The CDR3 consists of 15 residues. V gave up 5 bases and J gave up 0 bases, with 13 bases separating them. The germline V gene has CDR1 MGHRA and CDR2 YSYEKL. The CDR3 protein is CASSSISDMNTEAFF. The CDR3 DNA follows: TGCGCCAGCAGCTCAATATCAGACATGAACACTGAAGCTTTCTTT.

The chain has TRBV7-2 and TRBJ1-1; TRBD1 is a possible D gene (6 bases). Germline V gene data show CDR1 as SGHTA and CDR2 as FQGNSA. This CDR3 spans 15 amino acids. V was shortened by 5 bases and J by 0 bases, with 13 bases between the two germline ends. CDR3 sequence: CASSLNRAMNTEAFF. CDR3 sequence (DNA): TGTGCCAGCAGCCTGAACAGGGCGATGAACACTGAAGCTTTCTTT.

This clone was detected a few times. The chain carries TRBV19 and TRBJ1-1, with a tentative D call TRBD1 (6 bases). Germline CDR1 LNHDA, CDR2 SQIVND (reference sequence). Trimming pared 0 bases from V and 7 bases from J, leaving 12 bases between. The CDR3 spans 14 residues. Written as DNA, the CDR3 is TGTGCCAGTAGTATAGAGTCAGGGGTGGGTGAAGCTTTCTTT. Translated: CASSIESGVGEAFF. The entire variable domain, with the rest obtained from reference TRBV19 and TRBJ1-1, is as follows: DGGITQSPKYLFRKEGQNVTLSCEQNLNHDAMYWYRQDPGQGLRLIYYSQIVNDFQKGDIAEGYSVSREKKESFPLTVTSAQKNPTAFYLCASSIESGVGEAFFGQGTRLTVV.

The chain links TRBV5-1 to TRBJ2-7, with TRBD1 matching over 7 bases. The CDR3 length is 16 residues. Looked up from germline, CDR1 is SGHRS and CDR2 is YFSETQ. Unmatched junction bases numbered 6, after V lost 0 bases and J lost 0 bases. This CDR3 reads CASSLGSGGNSYEQYF. The CDR3 coding sequence is TGCGCCAGCAGCTTGGGATCAGGGGGTAACTCCTACGAGCAGTACTTC.

The chain links TRBV5-4 to TRBJ1-6, with a possible D match to TRBD1 (5 bases). V lost 3 bases, J lost 8 bases, and 18 bases lay in between. This CDR3 has 16 residues. Germline V gene lookup returns CDR1 SGHNT and CDR2 YYREEE (reference sequence). The CDR3 bases are TGTGCCAGCAGCTCGGCCGGAGGATCAGGGTATTCACCCCTCCACTTT. This gives the protein CASSSAGGSGYSPLHF.

This chain joins TRBV30 and TRBJ1-2; D gene ambiguous. CDR3 length: 11 residues. Germline V gene sequence: CDR1 GTSNPN, CDR2 SVGIG (reference sequence). The V and J ends lost 7 bases and 5 bases respectively, with 11 bases between them. The CDR3 DNA is TGTGCCTACATAGGGTTTTATGGCTACACCTTC. It yields the protein CAYIGFYGYTF.

The V and J genes are TRBV5-4 and TRBJ2-6; perhaps D is TRBD1 or TRBD2 (5 bases each). The CDR3 consists of 15 residues. Germline V CDR1 and CDR2: SGHNT, YYREEE (reference sequence). The germline V and J ends were trimmed by 0 bases and 1 base, with 5 bases remaining between them. In nucleotides, the CDR3 is TGTGCCAGCAGCTTGGGGGGGTCTGGGGCCAACGTCCTGACTTTC. Translation: CASSLGGSGANVLTF.

This clone came up a few times. The rearrangement joins TRBV4-2 to TRBJ2-7, with D tentatively TRBD1 or TRBD2 (6 bases each). CDR1 is LGHNA, CDR2 YNFKEQ, per germline. The V end was cut by 0 bases, the J end by 4 bases, with 13 bases between. The CDR3 covers 15 residues. CDR3 sequence: CASSQDGGGAYEQYF. CDR3 bases: TGTGCCAGCAGCCAAGATGGAGGGGGAGCATACGAGCAGTACTTC.

This chain's CDR3 is CASSPRGETQYF. CDR3 bases: TGTGCCAGCAGCCCCCGAGGTGAGACCCAGTACTTC. V and J are TRBV9 and TRBJ2-5; no firm D call. V dropped 4 bases and J dropped 5 bases, with 9 bases sitting between them. CDR1 is SGDLS and CDR2 is YYNGEE in the germline V gene. The CDR3 has 12 amino acids.

The chain combines TRBV5-1 with TRBJ1-1; D call uncertain. Trimming removed 4 bases at V and 6 bases at J, with 19 bases between. This CDR3 has 15 amino acids. Germline values: CDR1 SGHRS, CDR2 YFSETQ. CDR3 sequence (DNA): TGCGCCAGCAGCCGGACGACCGATGACGGACCTGAAGCTTTCTTT. Encoded protein: CASSRTTDDGPEAFF.

This sequence joins TRBV29-1 and TRBJ2-5; D perhaps matches TRBD2 (5 bases). This CDR3 region has 12 residues. The germline gives CDR1 SQVTM, CDR2 ANQGSEA. V was clipped by 5 bases and J by 0 bases, with 7 bases between them. CDR3 coding DNA: TGCAGCGTTCTCGGGAACCAAGAGACCCAGTACTTC. Residues: CSVLGNQETQYF.

This rearrangement joins TRBV6-1 to TRBJ1-6, with TRBD1 matching over 10 bases. CDR1 and CDR2 (germline): MNHNS, SASEGT. The CDR3 is made up of 15 amino acids. V trimming: 3 bases; J trimming: 10 bases; junction bases outside the gene matches: 6. The CDR3 reads CASSDGDRGSSPLHF. CDR3 nucleotide sequence: TGTGCCAGCAGTGACGGGGACAGGGGCAGCTCACCCCTCCACTTT.

The DNA for the CDR3 is TGTGCCAGCAGCTCCCCGGGACAGGGGACATTTGAAGCTTTCTTT. Its translation is CASSSPGQGTFEAFF. The gene calls are TRBV5-4 and TRBJ1-1; 10 bases align to TRBD1. The CDR3 has 15 residues. Germline loops: CDR1 SGHNT, CDR2 YYREEE (reference sequence). V lost 3 bases to trimming and J lost 7 bases; unmatched junction nucleotides: 9.

The V call is TRBV19, the J call TRBJ1-5; D not certain. Trimming cost V 3 bases and J 3 bases, with 12 bases left between them. Germline V gene lookup returns CDR1 LNHDA and CDR2 SQIVND (reference sequence). The CDR3 runs to 15 residues. The CDR3 region is CASSIDGEINQPQHF. The CDR3 region has the DNA TGTGCCAGTAGTATCGATGGGGAGATCAATCAGCCCCAGCATTTT.

This chain joins TRBV18 and TRBJ2-5; D perhaps matches TRBD2 (6 bases). This CDR3 has 16 amino acids. Germline V gene sequence: CDR1 KGHSH, CDR2 LQKENI. Trimming cost V 3 bases and J 4 bases, with 18 bases left between them. CDR3 region: CASSPPGNSGLETQYF. The CDR3 DNA is TGTGCCAGCTCACCCCCGGGGAACAGCGGGCTAGAGACCCAGTACTTC.

In regard to this clone: Sequence at one end of the junction differs from germline and may be a read error. This CDR3 is CASSASRDRARF. For the CDR3, the DNA is TGTGCCAGCAGCGCCTCCCGGGACAGGGCCCGCTTC. This chain links TRBV7-9 with TRBJ2-7; 9 bases line up with TRBD1. The CDR3 runs 12 residues. In germline, CDR1 is SEHNR, CDR2 FQNEAQ (reference sequence).

The rearrangement uses TRBV6-1 and TRBJ1-1, with no clear D. CDR3 length: 14 residues. V was trimmed by 1 base and J by 6 bases, leaving 12 bases between them. Germline lookup yields CDR1 MNHNS and CDR2 SASEGT. The CDR3 sequence: CASSEEGRGAEAFF. The CDR3 DNA follows: TGTGCCAGCAGTGAAGAGGGTCGCGGGGCTGAAGCTTTCTTT.

The CDR3 spells CSARDFREQYF. CDR3 nucleotides: TGCAGTGCTAGGGATTTTAGGGAGCAGTACTTC. The chain couples TRBV20-1 to TRBJ2-7; D ambiguous. Germline CDR1 reads DFQATT; CDR2 reads SNEGSKA (reference sequence). The CDR3 loop spans 11 amino acids. V shed 3 bases and J shed 7 bases, with 10 bases lying between them.

This chain joins TRBV30 and TRBJ2-1, with TRBD2 matching over 10 bases. With 3 bases clipped from V and 8 bases from J, the junction kept 10 bases outside the gene matches. In germline, CDR1 is GTSNPN, CDR2 SVGIG (reference sequence). The CDR3 spans 15 residues. The CDR3 nucleotides are TGTGCCTGGAGCCCCCCTAGCGGGGGTATGGATGAGCAGTTCTTC. This gives the protein CAWSPPSGGMDEQFF.

CDR3 in DNA: TGTGCCAGCAGCTCATCAGGGATTAACACCGGGGAGCTGTTTTTT. The encoded protein is CASSSSGINTGELFF. V usage is TRBV5-4 and J usage is TRBJ2-2; D is possibly TRBD1 (5 bases). Germline V gene lookup returns CDR1 SGHNT and CDR2 YYREEE (reference sequence). This CDR3 contains 15 residues. V dropped 3 bases and J dropped 2 bases, with 11 bases sitting between them.

As for this clone: Other DNA variants within this sample encode the same CDR3. The V gene is TRBV2, the J gene TRBJ2-7; D is uncertain. Germline CDR1 SNHLY, CDR2 FYNNEI. Trimming removed 2 bases from V and 4 bases from J, with 3 bases in between. This CDR3 is built from 11 residues. The DNA of the CDR3 is TGTGCCAGCAGTGAATTGTACGAGCAGTACTTC. Amino acid sequence: CASSELYEQYF.

The chain combines TRBV18 with TRBJ2-2; possible D gene TRBD1, 6 bases. The V end was cut by 2 bases, the J end by 8 bases, with 9 bases between. This CDR3 has 13 amino acids. CDR1 is KGHSH, CDR2 LQKENI, per germline. The CDR3 DNA reads as TGTGCCAGCTCACCAGGGACATCAGGGGAGCTGTTTTTT. As protein: CASSPGTSGELFF.